Listed below are T cell receptor beta chains from one sample, sequenced in a study of CD8 T cells in ankylosing spondylitis. TCRdb reanalysed the 5' RACE reads using MiXCR and keeps one entry per CDR3 protein. The sample yields roughly 130,000 distinct CDR3 sequences, roughly 15% seen once. Sequencing was carried out using blood, either unsorted or a sorted T cell fraction (not recorded which). These receptors originate from a female donor with ankylosing spondylitis or in good health (not recorded which). Each CDR3 is given with its conserved first and last residue. The D gene is left open where the match is weak. Part of the rows lack a size; the others show once, few, many or a class for expanded clones.

d_gene	abundance	v_gene	j_gene	CDR3nt	CDR3aa
NA	few	TRBV18	TRBJ1-5	TGTGCCAGCTCACCAGGGGGGGTTCAGCCCCAGCATTTT	CASSPGGVQPQHF
TRBD1	NA	TRBV6-1	TRBJ2-6	TGTGCCAGCAGTATCCCGGGACAGTTCTCTGGGGCCAACGTCCTGACTTTC	CASSIPGQFSGANVLTF
TRBD1	NA	TRBV20-1	TRBJ2-5	TGCAGTGCTAGGGACCCTAAGACAGGGGGCGAGACCCAGTACTTC	CSARDPKTGGETQYF
NA	NA	TRBV15	TRBJ1-3	TGTGCCACCAGCAGAGATCAGGGTCCGGTAGGAAACACCATATATTTT	CATSRDQGPVGNTIYF
NA	NA	TRBV5-1	TRBJ1-1	TGCGCCAGCAGCTACGGAAACAGGATGAACACTGAAGCTTTCTTT	CASSYGNRMNTEAFF
TRBD1	NA	TRBV18	TRBJ2-7	TGTGCCAGCTCACCACCGGGACAGGATTACGAGCAGTACTTC	CASSPPGQDYEQYF
TRBD2	few	TRBV7-9	TRBJ2-3	TGTGCCAGCAGCCCCGGCGCGGGAGTAGCAGATACGCAGTATTTT	CASSPGAGVADTQYF
NA	many	TRBV9	TRBJ2-5	TGTGCCAGCAGCGTAGGGTCGGCGAAGGGAGAGACCCAGTACTTC	CASSVGSAKGETQYF
NA	NA	TRBV14	TRBJ2-1	TGTGCCAGCAGCCAGTACCCCATTATGGAGCAGTTCTTC	CASSQYPIMEQFF
NA	NA	TRBV20-1	TRBJ2-2	TGCAGTGCCAGGGACGACCCGGCGAACACCGGGGAGCTGTTTTTT	CSARDDPANTGELFF
TRBD2	NA	TRBV20-1	TRBJ2-2	TGCAGTGCTAGTCTAGCGGGAGTTTCCTCGAACACCGGGGAGCTGTTTTTT	CSASLAGVSSNTGELFF
TRBD2	NA	TRBV7-9	TRBJ2-3	TGTGCCAGCAGCCCGGGACTAGCGCCTAGCACAGATATGCAGTATTTT	CASSPGLAPSTDMQYF
NA	few	TRBV20-1	TRBJ1-4	TGCAGTGCCCCGATCCCCTGGGGTGAAAAACTGTTTTTT	CSAPIPWGEKLFF
TRBD2	many	TRBV18	TRBJ2-5	TGTGCCAGCTCCCCCGGGACTAGCGGGGCCCAAGAGACCCAGTACTTC	CASSPGTSGAQETQYF
TRBD2	many	TRBV20-1	TRBJ2-5	TGCAGTGCTCTTTGGACTAGCGGTGGAGAGACCCAGTACTTC	CSALWTSGGETQYF
NA	few	TRBV12-3/TRBV12-4	TRBJ1-5	TGTGCCAGCAGTTTCGGTAGGAGTCAGCCCCAGCATTTT	CASSFGRSQPQHF
TRBD2	few	TRBV3-1	TRBJ2-1	TGTGCCAGCAGCCCAGCCGGGACTAGCGGCTACAATGAGCAGTTCTTC	CASSPAGTSGYNEQFF
NA	NA	TRBV16	TRBJ1-5	TGTGCCACCCTGGGGAATAGCAATCAGCCCCAGCATTTT	CATLGNSNQPQHF
NA	NA	TRBV2	TRBJ2-7	TGTGCCTCCCTCCAGGGGTTCCACGAGCAGTACTTC	CASLQGFHEQYF
TRBD2	few	TRBV5-6	TRBJ2-5	TGTGCCAGCAGGGACGGGGGGCAAGAGACCCAGTACTTC	CASRDGGQETQYF
NA	NA	TRBV18	TRBJ1-4	TGTGCCAGCTCACCACCGGGAAGGGGAGAAGAAAAACTGTTTTTT	CASSPPGRGEEKLFF
NA	NA	TRBV12-3/TRBV12-4	TRBJ2-7	TGTGCCAGCAGCCCCGGGAGTTCCTGGCGGACCTACGAGCAGTACTTC	CASSPGSSWRTYEQYF
TRBD2	few	TRBV20-1	TRBJ2-7	TGCAGTGCCAAAACTAGCGGGGGCTACGAGCAGTACTTC	CSAKTSGGYEQYF
TRBD1	many	TRBV5-6	TRBJ2-6	TGTGCCAGCAGCTTTCGGGACAGGGGATATTCCTCTGGGGCCAACGTCCTGACTTTC	CASSFRDRGYSSGANVLTF
NA	NA	TRBV28	TRBJ1-5	TGTGCCAGCATTCGAGGCGGTACCGATCAGCCCCAGCATTTT	CASIRGGTDQPQHF
TRBD2	few	TRBV23-1	TRBJ2-3	TGCGCCAGCAGTCTGACTAGCGGGGGTGGAGATACGCAGTATTTT	CASSLTSGGGDTQYF
NA	many	TRBV29-1	TRBJ2-7	TGCAGCGTTGGGGATTACTACGAGCAGTACTTC	CSVGDYYEQYF
NA	few	TRBV5-1	TRBJ2-7	TGCGCCAGCAGCTTAGGAGAGATAGGCTACGAGCAGTACTTC	CASSLGEIGYEQYF
TRBD2	NA	TRBV20-1	TRBJ2-7	TGCAGTGCTAGAGGGGGTAGCGGGAGGAACTACGAGCAGTACTTC	CSARGGSGRNYEQYF
TRBD2	NA	TRBV11-1	TRBJ2-1	TGTGCCAGCAGCCGCCAGCGGGGCGTCAATGAGCAGTTCTTC	CASSRQRGVNEQFF
NA	many	TRBV11-2	TRBJ1-6	TGTGCCAGCAGCTGGGAGTGGTCGGATTCACCCCTCCACTTT	CASSWEWSDSPLHF
NA	NA	TRBV5-6	TRBJ1-3	TGTGCCAGCAGCTTGGAACGCTCTGGAAACACCATATATTTT	CASSLERSGNTIYF
TRBD1	few	TRBV9	TRBJ1-3	TGTGCCAGCAGCGTAGAGGTCGCAGGGGGAGGAAACACCATATATTTT	CASSVEVAGGGNTIYF
TRBD1	NA	TRBV7-2	TRBJ1-3	TGTGCCAGCAGCCCAGGGGGCGCAGGGGGAAACACCATATATTTT	CASSPGGAGGNTIYF
NA	many	TRBV9	TRBJ1-3	TGTGCCAGCAGCAACTCCCTACAGGGCTACTCTGGAAACACCATATATTTT	CASSNSLQGYSGNTIYF
TRBD2	many	TRBV5-6	TRBJ2-1	TGTGCCAGCAGCTCGCCTTCACGGACTAGCGACCATGAGCAGTTCTTC	CASSSPSRTSDHEQFF
NA	few	TRBV5-6	TRBJ2-7	TGTGCCAGCAGCTTGGTCACAGCATTGGCTTACGAGCAGTACTTC	CASSLVTALAYEQYF
TRBD1	NA	TRBV7-8	TRBJ1-4	TGTGCCAGCAGCGTCGCAGGGGGCCTGACTAATGAAAAACTGTTTTTT	CASSVAGGLTNEKLFF
TRBD1	many	TRBV5-6	TRBJ1-1	TGTGCCAGCAGCTGGGAGGGGACAGCGTTCATGAACACTGAAGCTTTCTTT	CASSWEGTAFMNTEAFF
NA	many	TRBV12-3/TRBV12-4	TRBJ2-3	TGTGCCAGCCACAGGGAGGGAGATACGCAGTATTTT	CASHREGDTQYF
NA	few	TRBV5-6	TRBJ2-2	TGTGCCAGCAGCTTGGTTGGCGCAAACACCGGGGAGCTGTTTTTT	CASSLVGANTGELFF
NA	NA	TRBV27	TRBJ2-2	TGTGCCTCCCGGTGGGGGGACACCGGGGAGCTGTTTTTT	CASRWGDTGELFF
NA	NA	TRBV12-2	TRBJ2-7	TGTGCAAGTCGCTTTGGACTAGCGTACACCCACGAGCAGTACTTC	CASRFGLAYTHEQYF
TRBD1	many	TRBV29-1	TRBJ1-2	TGCAGCGTTTGGCCGGGACAGAAAATCTATGGCTACACCTTC	CSVWPGQKIYGYTF
NA	NA	TRBV10-3	TRBJ2-2	TGTGCCATCAGTGGACTAGCGAACACCGGGGAGCTGTTTTTT	CAISGLANTGELFF
NA	many	TRBV29-1	TRBJ1-1	TGCAGCGTTGGAGCAACTTTGAACACTGAAGCTTTCTTT	CSVGATLNTEAFF